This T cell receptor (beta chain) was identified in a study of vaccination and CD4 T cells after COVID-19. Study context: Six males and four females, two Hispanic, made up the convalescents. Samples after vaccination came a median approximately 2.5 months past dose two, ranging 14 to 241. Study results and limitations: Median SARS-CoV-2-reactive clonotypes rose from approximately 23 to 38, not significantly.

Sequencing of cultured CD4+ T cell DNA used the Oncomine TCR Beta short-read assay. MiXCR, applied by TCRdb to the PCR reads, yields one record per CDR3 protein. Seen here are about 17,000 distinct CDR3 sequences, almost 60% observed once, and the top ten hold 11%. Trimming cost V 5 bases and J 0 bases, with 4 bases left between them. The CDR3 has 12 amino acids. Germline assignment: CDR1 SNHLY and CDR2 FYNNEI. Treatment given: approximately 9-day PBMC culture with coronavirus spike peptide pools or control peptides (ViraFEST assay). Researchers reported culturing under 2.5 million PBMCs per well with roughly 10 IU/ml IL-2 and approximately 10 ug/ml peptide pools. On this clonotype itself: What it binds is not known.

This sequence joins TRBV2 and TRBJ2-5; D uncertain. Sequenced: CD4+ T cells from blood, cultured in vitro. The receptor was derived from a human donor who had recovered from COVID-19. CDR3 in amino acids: CASSSYQETQYF. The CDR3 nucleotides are TGTGCCAGCAGTTCCTACCAAGAGACCCAGTACTTC.